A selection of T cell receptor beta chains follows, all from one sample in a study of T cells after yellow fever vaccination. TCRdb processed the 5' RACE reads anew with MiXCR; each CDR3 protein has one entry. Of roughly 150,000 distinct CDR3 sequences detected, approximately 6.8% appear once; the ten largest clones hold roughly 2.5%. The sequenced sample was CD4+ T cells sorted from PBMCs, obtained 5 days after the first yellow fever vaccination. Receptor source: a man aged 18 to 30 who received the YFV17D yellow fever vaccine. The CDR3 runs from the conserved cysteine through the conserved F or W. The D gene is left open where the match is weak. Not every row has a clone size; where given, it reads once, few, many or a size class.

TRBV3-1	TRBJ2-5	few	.	TGTGCCAGCAGCCAAGACGGTGGGGGTACGCAGTACTTC	CASSQDGGGTQYF
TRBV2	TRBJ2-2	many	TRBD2	TGTGCCAGCAATCTAGCGGGGGGTGTGGTCGGGGAGCTGTTTTTT	CASNLAGGVVGELFF
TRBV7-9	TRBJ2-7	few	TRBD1	TGTGCCAGCAGCTGGGGACAGGGCCTCGGCGAGCAGTACTTC	CASSWGQGLGEQYF
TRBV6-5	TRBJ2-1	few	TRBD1	TGTGCCAGCAGTTCCCAAACGCGGACAGGCCCTCTGTTCTTC	CASSSQTRTGPLFF
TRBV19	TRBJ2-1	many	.	TGTGCCAGTAGTATGGAATGGCAGGCGATTGAGCAGTTCTTC	CASSMEWQAIEQFF
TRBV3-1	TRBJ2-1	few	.	TGTGCCAGCAGCCAAGGACCGAGACACCTGTACAATGAGCAGTTCTTC	CASSQGPRHLYNEQFF
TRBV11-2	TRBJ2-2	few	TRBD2	TGTGCCAGCAGCTTAATTGCGGGGGCAGCGGGACTAGCCGGGGAGCTGTTTTTT	CASSLIAGAAGLAGELFF
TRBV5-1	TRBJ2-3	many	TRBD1	TGCGCCAGCAGCCCCAGCGTAAACAGGGGGCGCACAGATACGCAGTATTTT	CASSPSVNRGRTDTQYF
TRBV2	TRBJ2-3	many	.	TGTGCCAGCAATACGCAGTATTTT	CASNTQYF
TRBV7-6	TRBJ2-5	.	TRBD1	TGTGCCAGCAGCTTCAGGACAGGCCAAGAGACCCAGTACTTC	CASSFRTGQETQYF
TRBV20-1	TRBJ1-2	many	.	TGCAGCGTACAGGGATGGGATGGCTACACCTTC	CSVQGWDGYTF
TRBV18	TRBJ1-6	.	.	TGTGCCAGCTCTCTTTATAATTCACCCCTCCACTTT	CASSLYNSPLHF
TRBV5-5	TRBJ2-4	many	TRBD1	TGTGCCAGCAGCTGGGCAGGGGGTGGACTGAACATTCAGTACTTC	CASSWAGGGLNIQYF
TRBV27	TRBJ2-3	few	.	TGTGCCAGCAGTTCCCCCACTCGATTCACAGATACGCAGTATTTT	CASSSPTRFTDTQYF
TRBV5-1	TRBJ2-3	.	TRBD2	TGCGCCAGCTGCTTCGGGGGGACAGATACGCAGTATTTT	CASCFGGTDTQYF
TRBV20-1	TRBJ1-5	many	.	TGCAGTGCTACGGACAGCAATCAGCCCCAGCATTTT	CSATDSNQPQHF
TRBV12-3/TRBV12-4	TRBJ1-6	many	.	TGTGCCAGCAGTGGGGGAGGTGATTCACCCCTCCACTTT	CASSGGGDSPLHF
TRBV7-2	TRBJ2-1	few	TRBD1	TGTGCCAGCAGCGGAAACTCGGGACAGGGAAGTGAGCAGTTCTTC	CASSGNSGQGSEQFF
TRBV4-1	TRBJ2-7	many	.	TGCGCCAGCAGCCTTGAGGGGGAGCAGTACTTC	CASSLEGEQYF
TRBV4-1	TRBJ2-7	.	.	TGCGCCAGCAGCCAAGCCTCAGACCCACGGGAGCAGTACTTC	CASSQASDPREQYF
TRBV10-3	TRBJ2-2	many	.	TGTGCCACCCGGACCAGTGGCACCGGGGAGCTGTTTTTT	CATRTSGTGELFF
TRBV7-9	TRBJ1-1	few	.	TGTGCCAGCAGCTTAGGCATGTCCACTGAAGCTTTCTTT	CASSLGMSTEAFF
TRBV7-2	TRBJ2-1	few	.	TGTGCCAGCAGCTTTTATGGGGACGGGGAGTTCTTC	CASSFYGDGEFF
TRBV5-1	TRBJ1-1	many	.	TGCGCCAGCAGCTCCACCGGGACCCCGAACACTGAAGCTTTCTTT	CASSSTGTPNTEAFF
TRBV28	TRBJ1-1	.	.	TGTGCCAGCAGTTTGAGAAGGTCCACTGAAGCTTTCTTT	CASSLRRSTEAFF
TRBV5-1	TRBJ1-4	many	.	TGCGCCAGCAGCCCGACAGCCACAACTAATGAAAAACTGTTTTTT	CASSPTATTNEKLFF
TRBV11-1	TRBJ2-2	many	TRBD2	TGTGCCAGCAGCCCTCTGACTAGCGGGGTAGAGAACACCGGGGAGCTGTTTTTT	CASSPLTSGVENTGELFF
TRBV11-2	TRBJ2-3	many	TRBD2	TGTGCCAGCAGCTTCCTACTAGCGGCCCCGGGGGATACGCAGTATTTT	CASSFLLAAPGDTQYF
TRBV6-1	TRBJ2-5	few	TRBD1	TGTGCCAGCAGACTACTAGGGACAGGGCTCGAAGAGACCCAGTACTTC	CASRLLGTGLEETQYF
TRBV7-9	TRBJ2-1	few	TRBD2	TGTGCCAGCAGCCCGCGGGGGAACTCCTACAATGAGCAGTTCTTC	CASSPRGNSYNEQFF
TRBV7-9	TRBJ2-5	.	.	TGTGCCAGCAGCCCACCCTCCGAGACCCAGTACTTC	CASSPPSETQYF